The 18 T cell receptor beta chains reported below all come from one sample, sequenced in a study of OX40 agonist ivuxolimab in advanced cancers. Measured with immunoSEQ multiplex PCR; TCRdb has only the in-frame clones, and not every one. This table has tens of thousands of clones, 85% to 90% appearing once. This specimen consisted of CD4+ or CD8+ T cells sorted from blood, obtained in a trial of the OX40 agonist ivuxolimab. These receptors originate from an adult with an advanced solid tumor such as melanoma, head and neck, liver or kidney cancer.

The V and J genes are TRBV6-5 and TRBJ2-2; D ambiguous. With 4 bases removed from V and 3 bases from J, the gap between germline ends came to 9 bases. The CDR3 contains 14 residues. CDR1 is MNHEY, CDR2 SVGAGI, per germline. CDR3 coding DNA: TGTGCCAGCAGTTCCCGTTCTCACACCGGGGAGCTGTTTTTT. This codes for CASSSRSHTGELFF.

The chain is built from TRBV4-2 and TRBJ2-7, with 8 bases fitting TRBD2. CDR3 size: 15 residues. Looked up from germline, CDR1 is LGHNA and CDR2 is YNFKEQ. The V gene end was trimmed by 0 bases and the J gene end by 2 bases; junction bases not matched to a gene: 3. The CDR3 DNA follows: TGTGCCAGCAGCCAAGAGGGGACTAGGGCCTACGAGCAGTACTTC. Translated, it gives CASSQEGTRAYEQYF.

J is TRBJ2-3 and V is TRBV4-2; 14 bases are a match to TRBD2. The CDR3 totals 16 residues. Per the germline V gene, CDR1 is LGHNA and CDR2 is YNFKEQ. Losses at the gene ends were 3 bases for V and 5 bases for J; bases not matched to a gene: 4. The CDR3 loop is CASSHGLAGGLDTQYF. The DNA of the CDR3 is TGTGCCAGCAGCCATGGACTAGCGGGAGGATTAGATACGCAGTATTTT.

The V call is TRBV5-1, the J call TRBJ1-5; D remains unclear. V dropped 0 bases and J dropped 3 bases, with 7 bases sitting between them. This CDR3 region has 14 residues. Germline V gene lookup returns CDR1 SGHRS and CDR2 YFSETQ. CDR3 sequence (DNA): TGCGCCAGCAGCTTGGAAGGAACCAATCAGCCCCAGCATTTT. Its translation is CASSLEGTNQPQHF.

V usage is TRBV11-1 and J usage is TRBJ1-1; D is possibly TRBD1 (6 bases). Trimming stripped 5 bases from V and 4 bases from J, with 11 bases between. The germline V gene encodes CDR1 SGHAT and CDR2 FQDESV (reference sequence). The CDR3 is 13 amino acids. CDR3 DNA sequence: TGTGCCAGCAGCAGGGGGTTGGGCACTGAAGCTTTCTTT. It yields the protein CASSRGLGTEAFF.

The chain links TRBV6-5 to TRBJ1-1; no reliable D call. The length of the CDR3 is 14 residues. Germline V gene sequence: CDR1 MNHEY, CDR2 SVGAGI. Between the trimmed V and J ends, which lost 2 bases and 1 base, there was a span of 8 bases. The DNA for the CDR3 is TGTGCCAGCAGTTACGATGGTCAGAACACTGAAGCTTTCTTT. Translation gives CASSYDGQNTEAFF.

CDR3 nucleotide sequence: TGCGCCAGCAGCTTGGCGTCAAACACCGGGGAGCTGTTTTTT. It specifies CASSLASNTGELFF. This chain links TRBV5-1 with TRBJ2-2; no definite D call. The germline CDR1 and CDR2 sequences are SGHRS and YFSETQ. The CDR3 runs to 14 residues. V lost 0 bases, J lost 2 bases, and 5 bases lay in between.

The chain carries TRBV27 and TRBJ1-2; D gene ambiguous. V was clipped by 6 bases and J by 2 bases, with 10 bases between them. This CDR3 spans 13 amino acids. CDR1 and CDR2 from the germline V gene are MNHEY and SMNVEV (reference sequence). CDR3 in DNA: TGTGCCAGCAGCCCCGGACGGAACTATGGCTACACCTTC. It is translated as CASSPGRNYGYTF.

The CDR3 region is CASSPGILNSPLHF. The CDR3, as DNA: TGTGCCAGCAGCCCAGGGATTTTAAATTCACCCCTCCACTTT. This chain uses TRBV5-6 with TRBJ1-6, with a tentative D call TRBD1 (5 bases). Germline CDR1 SGHDT, CDR2 YYEEEE. V dropped 4 bases and J dropped 7 bases, with 12 bases sitting between them. The CDR3 runs to 14 residues.

The chain uses TRBV7-9 and TRBJ1-2, with D tentatively TRBD1 (5 bases). Trimming took 2 bases from V and 7 from J, leaving 14 bases between them. This CDR3 has 14 amino acids. Germline V gene sequence: CDR1 SEHNR, CDR2 FQNEAQ (reference sequence). The CDR3 loop is CASSLSGAGFGYTF. In DNA form, the CDR3 reads TGTGCCAGCAGCTTAAGTGGGGCAGGGTTTGGCTACACCTTC.

The V call is TRBV5-1, the J call TRBJ2-5; TRBD2 is a possible D gene (5 bases). CDR3 length equals 13 residues. Germline CDR1 SGHRS, CDR2 YFSETQ. Deletions cut 1 base from V and 5 bases from J, with 9 bases between. CDR3: CASSLSGGETQYF. CDR3 DNA sequence: TGCGCCAGCAGCTTGTCAGGCGGGGAGACCCAGTACTTC.

The chain combines TRBV19 with TRBJ2-7, with 10 bases that match TRBD1. Per the germline V gene, CDR1 is LNHDA and CDR2 is SQIVND (reference sequence). Trimming at V came to 5 bases and at J to 3 bases, leaving 4 bases not matched to a gene. CDR3 length: 14 amino acids. The CDR3 DNA follows: TGTGCCAGTAGTCCGGACAGGGGGGGCTACGAGCAGTACTTC. This encodes CASSPDRGGYEQYF. The whole variable domain, remainder taken from reference TRBV19 and TRBJ2-7, is DGGITQSPKYLFRKEGQNVTLSCEQNLNHDAMYWYRQDPGQGLRLIYYSQIVNDFQKGDIAEGYSVSREKKESFPLTVTSAQKNPTAFYLCASSPDRGGYEQYFGPGTRLTVT.

The V and J genes are TRBV5-1 and TRBJ2-1; TRBD1 matches at 8 bases. V shed 4 bases and J 3 bases; nucleotides not matched to a gene: 6. This CDR3 spans 15 amino acids. Germline V gene data show CDR1 as SGHRS and CDR2 as YFSETQ. CDR3 amino acids: CASSVGQAYYNEQFF. The DNA of the CDR3 is TGCGCCAGCAGCGTGGGACAGGCTTACTACAATGAGCAGTTCTTC. Drawing the rest from reference TRBV5-1 and TRBJ2-1, the complete variable domain is KAGVTQTPRYLIKTRGQQVTLSCSPISGHRSVSWYQQTPGQGLQFLFEYFSETQRNKGNFPGRFSGRQFSNSRSEMNVSTLELGDSALYLCASSVGQAYYNEQFFGPGTRLTVL.

The chain uses TRBV19 and TRBJ1-5; 10 bases line up with TRBD1. This CDR3 region has 16 residues. Germline CDR1 is LNHDA and CDR2 is SQIVND (reference sequence). Unmatched junction bases numbered 4, after V lost 2 bases and J lost 3 bases. As DNA, the CDR3 is TGTGCCAGTAGTATATCGGACAGGGGGTACAATCAGCCCCAGCATTTT. It yields the protein CASSISDRGYNQPQHF.

The chain is built from TRBV13 and TRBJ2-7, with TRBD2 matching 14 bases. The CDR3 totals 16 residues. V was pared by 4 bases and J by 7 bases, with 9 bases of the junction left unmatched. Germline V gene data show CDR1 as PRHDT and CDR2 as FYEKMQ (reference sequence). DNA for the CDR3: TGTGCCAGCAGCTCCCGACTAGCGGGAGGGCCTCGAGAGCAGTACTTC. Residues: CASSSRLAGGPREQYF.

The chain uses TRBV19 and TRBJ2-1, with 9 bases that match TRBD1. The CDR3 extends over 14 amino acids. With V trimmed by 6 bases and J by 12 bases, 12 bases remained unmatched. Per germline, CDR1 LNHDA and CDR2 SQIVND (reference sequence). CDR3 nucleotides: TGTGCCAGTAGCACGACCCTATTGGGACAGGGGCAGTTCTTC. Its translation: CASSTTLLGQGQFF.

In this sample, this clone turned up once. The chain carries TRBV27 and TRBJ1-2; D possibly corresponds to TRBD1 (6 bases). This CDR3 is 17 amino acids long. The germline V gene has CDR1 MNHEY and CDR2 SMNVEV (reference sequence). The V and J ends lost 7 bases and 7 bases respectively, with 28 bases between them. CDR3 in amino acids: CASKVGPYVDSRCGYTF. CDR3 nucleotides: TGTGCCAGCAAGGTGGGGCCCTACGTGGACAGCAGGTGTGGCTACACCTTC.

This chain links TRBV29-1 with TRBJ1-2, with 8 bases lining up with TRBD1. Germline CDR1 SQVTM, CDR2 ANQGSEA. The CDR3 totals 15 residues. With V trimmed by 7 bases and J by 7 bases, 17 bases remained unmatched. The CDR3 region has the DNA TGCAGCGCCGTTGAATCCCCCAGGGGGCATGTTGGCTACACCTTC. Translating it yields CSAVESPRGHVGYTF. Using reference TRBV29-1 and TRBJ1-2 for the parts outside the CDR3, the full variable domain is SAVISQKPSRDICQRGTSLTIQCQVDSQVTMMFWYRQQPGQSLTLIATANQGSEATYESGFVIDKFPISRPNLTFSTLTVSNMSPEDSSIYLCSAVESPRGHVGYTFGSGTRLTVV.